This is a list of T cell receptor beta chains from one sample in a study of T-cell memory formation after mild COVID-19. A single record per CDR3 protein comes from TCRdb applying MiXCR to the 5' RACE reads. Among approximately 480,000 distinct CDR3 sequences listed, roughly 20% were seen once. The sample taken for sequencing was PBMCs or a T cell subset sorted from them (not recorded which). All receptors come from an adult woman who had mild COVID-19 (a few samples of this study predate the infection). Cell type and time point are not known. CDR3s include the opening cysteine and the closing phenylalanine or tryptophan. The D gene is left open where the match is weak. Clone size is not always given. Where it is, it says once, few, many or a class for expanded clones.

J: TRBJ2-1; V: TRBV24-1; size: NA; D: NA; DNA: TGTGCCACCAGCCCGAGCGGCTCCTACAATGAGCAGTTCTTC; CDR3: CATSPSGSYNEQFF
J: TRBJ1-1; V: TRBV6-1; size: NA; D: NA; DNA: TGTGCCAGCAGCCCCTCTGAGGGGGTGAACACTGAAGCTTTCTTT; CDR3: CASSPSEGVNTEAFF
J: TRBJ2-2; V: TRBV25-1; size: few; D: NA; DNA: TGTGCCATTCAGGGCATGACCGGGGAGCTGTTTTTT; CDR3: CAIQGMTGELFF
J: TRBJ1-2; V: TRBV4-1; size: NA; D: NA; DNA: TGCGCCAGCAGCCAAGAACTCGGGAGTGCCTCCGGCTACACCTTC; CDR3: CASSQELGSASGYTF
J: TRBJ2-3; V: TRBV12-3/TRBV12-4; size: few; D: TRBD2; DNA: TGTGCCAGCAGTCGTAGCGGGCCGCTCACAGATACGCAGTATTTT; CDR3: CASSRSGPLTDTQYF
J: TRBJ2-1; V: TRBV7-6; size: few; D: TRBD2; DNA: TGTGCCAGCAGCCCTAGCGGGAGCTCAAATGAGCAGTTCTTC; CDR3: CASSPSGSSNEQFF
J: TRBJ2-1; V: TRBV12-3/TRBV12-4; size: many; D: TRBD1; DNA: TGTGCCAGCAGTCCCCGGGACAGGGGCGGCAATGAGCAGTTCTTC; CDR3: CASSPRDRGGNEQFF
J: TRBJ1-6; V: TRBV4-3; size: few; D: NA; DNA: TGCGCCAGCAGCCAAGGAAGGAGCGATTCACCCCTCCACTTT; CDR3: CASSQGRSDSPLHF
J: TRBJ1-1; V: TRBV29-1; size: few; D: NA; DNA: TGCAGCGGGGTCGGGGAAGGCCCCGGGATGAACACTGAAGCTTTCTTT; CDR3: CSGVGEGPGMNTEAFF
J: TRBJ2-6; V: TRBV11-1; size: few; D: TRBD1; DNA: TGTGCCAGCAGCTTAGAGGGACAGGGTCTTTCTGGGGCCAACGTCCTGACTTTC; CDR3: CASSLEGQGLSGANVLTF
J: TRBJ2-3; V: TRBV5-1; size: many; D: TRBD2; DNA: TGCGCCAGCAGCCTTTTAGCGGGTTCATCCACAGATACGCAGTATTTT; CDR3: CASSLLAGSSTDTQYF
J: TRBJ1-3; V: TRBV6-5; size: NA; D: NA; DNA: TGTGCCAGCAGTACCCAAGTAGGGACCGCTTTGAACACCATATATTTT; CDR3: CASSTQVGTALNTIYF
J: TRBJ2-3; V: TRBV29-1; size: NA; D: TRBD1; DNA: TGCAGCGTTGAACTTGGGACAGGGGGTTCGGATACGCAGTATTTT; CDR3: CSVELGTGGSDTQYF
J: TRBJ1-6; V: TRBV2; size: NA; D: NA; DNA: TGTGCCAGCAAAGGGAGGGTGGGGTCACCCCTCCACTTT; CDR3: CASKGRVGSPLHF
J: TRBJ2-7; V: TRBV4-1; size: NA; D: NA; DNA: TGCGCCAGCAGCCAAGTCGGCAGGCACTACGAGCAGTACTTC; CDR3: CASSQVGRHYEQYF
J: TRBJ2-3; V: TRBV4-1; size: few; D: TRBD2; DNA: TGCGCCAGCAGCTCTCGATCCCTAGCGGCTAGCACAGATACGCAGTATTTT; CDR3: CASSSRSLAASTDTQYF
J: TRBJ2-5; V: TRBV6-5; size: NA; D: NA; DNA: TGTGCCAGCAGTTACGACGGGGCAGGCAGATCCCAAGAGACCCAGTACTTC; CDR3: CASSYDGAGRSQETQYF
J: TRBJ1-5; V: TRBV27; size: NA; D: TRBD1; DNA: TGTGCCAGCAGTTTATCGGGACAGGGTTATCAGCCCCAGCATTTT; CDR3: CASSLSGQGYQPQHF
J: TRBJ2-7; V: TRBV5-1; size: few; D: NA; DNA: TGCGCCAGCAGCTTTCCAGATCGGAACGAGCAGTACTTC; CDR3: CASSFPDRNEQYF
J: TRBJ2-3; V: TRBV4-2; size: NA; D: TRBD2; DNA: TGTGCCAGCAGCCGGAGGGTAGCGGGGGGGACCCGCGATACGCAGTATTTT; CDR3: CASSRRVAGGTRDTQYF
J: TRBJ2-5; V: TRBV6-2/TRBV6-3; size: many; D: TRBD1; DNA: TGTGCCAGCAGTTACACCGGGACAGCCGCGGAGACCCAGTACTTC; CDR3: CASSYTGTAAETQYF
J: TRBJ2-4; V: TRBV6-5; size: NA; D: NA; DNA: TGTGCCAGCAGAACAACAGGATGGGACATTCAGTACTTC; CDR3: CASRTTGWDIQYF
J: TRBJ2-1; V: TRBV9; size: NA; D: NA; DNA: TGTGCCAGCAGCGTAGCTAGCTGGGATGAGCAGTTCTTC; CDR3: CASSVASWDEQFF
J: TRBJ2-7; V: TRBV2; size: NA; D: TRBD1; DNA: TGTGCCAGCAGGGCGGACAGGGACCTCGACGAGCAGTACTTC; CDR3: CASRADRDLDEQYF
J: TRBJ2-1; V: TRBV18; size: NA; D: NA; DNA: TGTGCCAGCTCAAAGACAGACAATGAGCAGTTCTTC; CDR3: CASSKTDNEQFF
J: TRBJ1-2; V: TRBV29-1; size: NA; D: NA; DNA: TGCAGCGCCTTAACAGAGCTCGCCTATGGCTACACCTTC; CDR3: CSALTELAYGYTF
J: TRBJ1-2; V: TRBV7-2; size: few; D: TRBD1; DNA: TGTGCCAGCAGCTTAGTCGAGGGGGCGTACTATGGCTACACCTTC; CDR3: CASSLVEGAYYGYTF
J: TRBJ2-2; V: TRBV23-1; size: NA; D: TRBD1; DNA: TGCGCCAGCAGTCAATCGGGGCTCGGACAGGGGACCGGGGAGCTGTTTTTT; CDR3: CASSQSGLGQGTGELFF
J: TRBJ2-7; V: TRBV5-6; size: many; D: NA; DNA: TGTGCCAGCAGCGACGATGGGTCCTACGAGCAGTACTTC; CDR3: CASSDDGSYEQYF
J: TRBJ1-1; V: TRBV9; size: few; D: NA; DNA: TGTGCCAGCAGCGTAGTAGTGGGCCCCATTAGCATGAACACTGAAGCTTTCTTT; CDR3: CASSVVVGPISMNTEAFF
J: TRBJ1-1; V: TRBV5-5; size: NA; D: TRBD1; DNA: TGTGCCAGCAGCAGGGACAGGGGAAGGGCTGAAGCTTTCTTT; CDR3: CASSRDRGRAEAFF
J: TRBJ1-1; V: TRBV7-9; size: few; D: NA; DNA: TGTGCCAGCAGCCGAGGAGGGGACATGAACACTGAAGCTTTCTTT; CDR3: CASSRGGDMNTEAFF
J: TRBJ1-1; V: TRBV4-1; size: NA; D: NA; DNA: TGCGCCAGCAGCCGAGAGGGACGGACTGAAGCTTTCTTT; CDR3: CASSREGRTEAFF
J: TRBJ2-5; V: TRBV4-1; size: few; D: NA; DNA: TGCGCCAGCAGCCCCTCCGGGGGGCTAGGAGAGACCCAGTACTTC; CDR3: CASSPSGGLGETQYF
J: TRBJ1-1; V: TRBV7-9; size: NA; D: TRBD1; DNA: TGTGCCAGCAGCTTAGTCACAGGGGGGAACACTGAAGCTTTCTTT; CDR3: CASSLVTGGNTEAFF
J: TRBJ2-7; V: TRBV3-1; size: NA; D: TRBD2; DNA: TGTGCCAGCAGCTATAGCGGGGGTGGCTACGAGCAGTACTTC; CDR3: CASSYSGGGYEQYF
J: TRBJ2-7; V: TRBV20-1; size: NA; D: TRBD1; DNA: TGCAGTGCTAGAGATCAGGGGGTGGTTCTCTACGAGCAGTACTTC; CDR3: CSARDQGVVLYEQYF
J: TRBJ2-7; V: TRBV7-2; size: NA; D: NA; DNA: TGTGCCAGCAGTCCGGACTATACGAGCTCCTACGAGCAGTACTTC; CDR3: CASSPDYTSSYEQYF
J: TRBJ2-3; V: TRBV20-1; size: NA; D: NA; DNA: TGCAGTGCTAGAACTCTGCGGGATCGCACAGATACGCAGTATTTT; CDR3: CSARTLRDRTDTQYF
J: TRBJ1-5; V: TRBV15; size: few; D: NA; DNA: TGTGCCACCAGCAGAGGCAGGGGAAGCAATCAGCCCCAGCATTTT; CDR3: CATSRGRGSNQPQHF
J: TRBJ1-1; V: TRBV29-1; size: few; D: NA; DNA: TGCAGCGTTGAACTGGGGGCCTCAACAGCTTTCTTT; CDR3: CSVELGASTAFF
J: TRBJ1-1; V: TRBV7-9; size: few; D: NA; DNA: TGTGCCAGCAGCTCTGCCGGGTCCGAAGCTTTCTTT; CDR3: CASSSAGSEAFF
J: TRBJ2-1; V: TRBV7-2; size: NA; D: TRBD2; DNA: TGTGCCAGCAGCTCAATCCCCTGGCGGGAGGGCTACAATGAGCAGTTCTTC; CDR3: CASSSIPWREGYNEQFF
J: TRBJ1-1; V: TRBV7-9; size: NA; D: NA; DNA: TGTGCCAGCAGCTCCTTAACAGGGCGCACTGAAGCTTTCTTT; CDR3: CASSSLTGRTEAFF
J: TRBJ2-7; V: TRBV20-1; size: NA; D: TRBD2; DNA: TGCAGTGCTCACCCACTAGCGGGAGTCGAGTACGAGCAGTACTTC; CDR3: CSAHPLAGVEYEQYF
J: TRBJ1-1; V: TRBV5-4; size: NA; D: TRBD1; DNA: TGTGCCAGCAGCTTGTGGGACAGCTTCACTGAAGCTTTCTTT; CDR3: CASSLWDSFTEAFF
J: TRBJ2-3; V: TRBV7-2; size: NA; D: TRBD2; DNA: TGTGCCAGCAGCCCCCGGGGAGAGCGGGGGGGCGCAGATACGCAGTATTTT; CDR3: CASSPRGERGGADTQYF
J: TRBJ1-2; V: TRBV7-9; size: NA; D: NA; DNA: TGTGCCAGCAGCTTAGGGGGTACGGGGGCCCCCTATGGCTACACCTTC; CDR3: CASSLGGTGAPYGYTF
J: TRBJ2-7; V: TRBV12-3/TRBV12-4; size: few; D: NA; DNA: TGTGCCAGCAGCCGCTCGACGGTTTCCTACGAGCAGTACTTC; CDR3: CASSRSTVSYEQYF
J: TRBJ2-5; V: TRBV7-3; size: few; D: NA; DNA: TGTGCCAGCAGCTTAAATGGAGTGGGGTACCAAGAGACCCAGTACTTC; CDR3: CASSLNGVGYQETQYF
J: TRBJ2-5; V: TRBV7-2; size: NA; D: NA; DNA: TGTGCCAGCACCCTAAGCGGACACCACCCGCCGGAGACCCAGTACTTC; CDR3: CASTLSGHHPPETQYF
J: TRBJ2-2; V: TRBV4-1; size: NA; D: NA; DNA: TGCGCCAGCAGCCAGCTAGGGGGGAGTCCCGGGGAGCTGTTTTTT; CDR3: CASSQLGGSPGELFF
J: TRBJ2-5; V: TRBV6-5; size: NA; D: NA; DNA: TGTGCCAGCAGTTACCGCGGGGCGCGGGAGACCCAGTACTTC; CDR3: CASSYRGARETQYF
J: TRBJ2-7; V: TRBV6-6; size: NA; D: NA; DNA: TGTGCCAGCAGTTACGGACGAGCAGGGTTGGCCTACGAGCAGTACTTC; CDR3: CASSYGRAGLAYEQYF
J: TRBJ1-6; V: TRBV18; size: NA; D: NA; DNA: TGTGCCAGCTCACCGTATAGCGCAGGCCCGGGGTCACCCCTCCACTTT; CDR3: CASSPYSAGPGSPLHF